Following are 10 T cell receptor beta chains from one sample sequenced in a study of identical twins. TCRdb reprocessed the 5' RACE reads via MiXCR and lists one record per CDR3 protein. The table has 400,000 to 500,000 distinct CDR3 sequences, roughly an eighth seen once. In addition, the sample was reused for a study of yellow fever vaccine responses in identical twins.

Sequencing was performed on CD4+ T cells sorted from blood. Every receptor here comes from a young woman in good health.

As concerns this clonotype: One junction end disagrees with the germline gene, perhaps due to a read error. The J gene is TRBJ2-2, the V gene TRBV7-7; D possibly corresponds to TRBD1 (6 bases). This CDR3 comprises 17 residues. From germline, CDR1 is SSHAT and CDR2 FNYEAQ (reference sequence). CDR3 sequence: CASSLFEDRLGTGELFF. As DNA, the CDR3 is TGTGCTAGCAGCTTATTCGAAGACAGGCTAGGAACCGGGGAGCTGTTTTTT.

This clonotype was found a few times. The junction and the germline gene differ at one end; a read error may be behind it. The chain has TRBV6-1 and TRBJ2-3, with 7 bases that match TRBD1. Germline V gives CDR1 MNHNS, CDR2 SASEGT. The CDR3 consists of 16 residues. The CDR3 nucleotides are TGTGCCAGCAGTCAACTAACAGGGGTTGGCACATATACGCAGTATTTT. Translated: CASSQLTGVGTYTQYF.

This clonotype was counted only a few times. The chain links TRBV20-1 to TRBJ2-1; D call uncertain. V was clipped by 6 bases and J by 9 bases, with 18 bases between them. The CDR3 runs to 13 residues. CDR1 is DFQATT and CDR2 is SNEGSKA in the germline V gene (reference sequence). The CDR3 coding sequence is TGCAGTGCCGGCCCTACCCTGACACTTGAGCAGTTCTTC. It yields the protein CSAGPTLTLEQFF.

This clonotype has a handful of counts. The chain is built from TRBV6-2 or TRBV6-3 and TRBJ1-5; tentative D call: TRBD1 (5 bases). Germline CDR1 is MNHEY and CDR2 is SVGEGT. The CDR3 is made up of 13 amino acids. The germline V and J ends were trimmed by 10 bases and 1 base, with 11 bases remaining between them. The CDR3 reads CAISWGSNQPQHF. CDR3 nucleotide sequence: TGTGCCATTTCATGGGGGAGCAATCAGCCCCAGCATTTT.

The V call is TRBV28, the J call TRBJ1-1; D call uncertain. Trimming stripped 0 bases from V and 4 bases from J, with 15 bases between. From germline, CDR1 is MDHEN and CDR2 SYDVKM. The CDR3 is 16 residues long. The CDR3 DNA follows: TGTGCCAGCAGTTTATGGGGGATCGGGGTTCGCACTGAAGCTTTCTTT. Its translation is CASSLWGIGVRTEAFF. Drawing the rest from reference TRBV28 and TRBJ1-1, the complete variable domain is DVKVTQSSRYLVKRTGEKVFLECVQDMDHENMFWYRQDPGLGLRLIYFSYDVKMKEKGDIPEGYSVSREKKERFSLILESASTNQTSMYLCASSLWGIGVRTEAFFGQGTRLTVV.

The sample holds many counts of this clonotype. The J gene is TRBJ2-5, the V gene TRBV5-1, with a tentative D call TRBD2 (5 bases). The CDR3 has 14 residues. Germline CDR1 and CDR2: SGHRS and YFSETQ. The V end was cut by 4 bases, the J end by 4 bases, with 14 bases between. CDR3 loop: CASSVSSPRETQYF. CDR3 nucleotide sequence: TGCGCCAGCAGCGTATCTAGCCCCCGAGAGACCCAGTACTTC.

V is TRBV11-1 and J is TRBJ2-2; unclear D gene. The CDR3 extends over 13 amino acids. Trimming cost V 3 bases and J 7 bases, with 9 bases left between them. Per germline, CDR1 SGHAT and CDR2 FQDESV (reference sequence). The CDR3 spells CASSLLSNGELFF. The CDR3 region has the DNA TGTGCCAGCAGCTTGTTGAGTAACGGGGAGCTGTTTTTT.

In this sample, this clonotype turned up a few times. V usage is TRBV18 and J usage is TRBJ1-1; 10 nucleotides match TRBD1. Trimming took 0 bases from V and 5 from J; bases not matched to a gene: 6. CDR1 is KGHSH and CDR2 is LQKENI in the germline V gene. This CDR3 comprises 16 residues. The CDR3 loop reads CASSPPTGTGATEAFF. DNA for the CDR3: TGTGCCAGCTCACCACCGACCGGGACAGGGGCAACTGAAGCTTTCTTT.

The sample holds a few counts of this clonotype. V usage is TRBV12-3 or TRBV12-4 and J usage is TRBJ1-1, with D hard to call. Trimming removed 1 base from V and 6 bases from J, with 9 bases in between. This CDR3 comprises 13 residues. The CDR3 region is CASSLVFFSEAFF. CDR3 sequence (DNA): TGTGCCAGCAGTTTAGTATTCTTCTCTGAAGCTTTCTTT.

This clonotype was seen more than once but under ten times. The chain has TRBV10-3 and TRBJ2-7, with D possibly TRBD1 on 5 matching bases. V was shortened by 6 bases and J by 3 bases, with 9 bases between the two germline ends. This CDR3 has 12 residues. Germline CDR1 and CDR2: ENHRY and SYGVKD. The CDR3, as DNA: TGTGCCATCAGCGCGACAGACTACGAGCAGTACTTC. It codes for CAISATDYEQYF.